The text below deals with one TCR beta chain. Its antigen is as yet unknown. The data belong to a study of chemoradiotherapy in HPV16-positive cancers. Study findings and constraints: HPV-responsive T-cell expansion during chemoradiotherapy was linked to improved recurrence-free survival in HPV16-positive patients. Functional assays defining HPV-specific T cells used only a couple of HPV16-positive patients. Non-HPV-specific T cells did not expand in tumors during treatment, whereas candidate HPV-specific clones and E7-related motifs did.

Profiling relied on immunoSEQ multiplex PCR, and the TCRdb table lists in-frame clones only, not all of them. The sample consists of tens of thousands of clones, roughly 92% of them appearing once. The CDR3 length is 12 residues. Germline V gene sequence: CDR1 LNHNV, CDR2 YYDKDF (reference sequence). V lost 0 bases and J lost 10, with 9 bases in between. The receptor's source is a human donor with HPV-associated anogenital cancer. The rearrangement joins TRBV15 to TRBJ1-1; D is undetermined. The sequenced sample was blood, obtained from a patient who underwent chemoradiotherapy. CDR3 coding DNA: TGTGCCACCAGCAGAGAGGGCAGGCTAGCTTTCTTT. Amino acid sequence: CATSREGRLAFF.